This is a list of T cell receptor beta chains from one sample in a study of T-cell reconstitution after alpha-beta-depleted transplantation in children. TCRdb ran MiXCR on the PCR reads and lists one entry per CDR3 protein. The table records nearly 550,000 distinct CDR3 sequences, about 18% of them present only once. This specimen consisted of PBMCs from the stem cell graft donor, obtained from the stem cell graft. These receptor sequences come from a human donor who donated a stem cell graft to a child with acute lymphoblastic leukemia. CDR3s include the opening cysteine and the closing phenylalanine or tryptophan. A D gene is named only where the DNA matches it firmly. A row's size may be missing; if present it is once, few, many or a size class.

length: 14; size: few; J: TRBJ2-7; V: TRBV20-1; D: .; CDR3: CSARVSGVAYEQYF; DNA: TGCAGTGCTAGAGTTTCGGGGGTGGCCTACGAGCAGTACTTC
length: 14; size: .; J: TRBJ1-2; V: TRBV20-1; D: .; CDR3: CSARDAARDYGYTF; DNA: TGCAGTGCTAGAGATGCGGCTCGCGACTATGGCTACACCTTC
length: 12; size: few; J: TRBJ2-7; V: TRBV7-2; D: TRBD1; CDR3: CASSPQGIEQYF; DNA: TGTGCCAGCAGCCCACAGGGGATCGAGCAGTACTTC
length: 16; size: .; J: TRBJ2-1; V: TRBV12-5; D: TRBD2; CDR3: CASGLVLGSGRNEQFF; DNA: TGTGCTAGTGGTTTGGTACTAGGGAGCGGGAGAAATGAGCAGTTCTTC
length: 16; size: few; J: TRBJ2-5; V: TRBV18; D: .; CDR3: CASSPGRSRGQETQYF; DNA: TGTGCCAGCTCACCAGGGCGGAGCCGGGGACAAGAGACCCAGTACTTC
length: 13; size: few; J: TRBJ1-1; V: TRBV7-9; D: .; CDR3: CASSFTGTPEAFF; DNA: TGTGCCAGCAGTTTTACAGGGACCCCTGAAGCTTTCTTT
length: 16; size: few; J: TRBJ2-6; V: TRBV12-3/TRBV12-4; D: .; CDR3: CASIFTGSWGANVLTF; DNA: TGTGCCAGCATCTTCACTGGGAGTTGGGGGGCCAACGTCCTGACTTTC
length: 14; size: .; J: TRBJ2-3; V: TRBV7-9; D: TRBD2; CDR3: CASSSLAGLDTQYF; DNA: TGTGCCAGCAGCTCCCTAGCGGGCTTGGATACGCAGTATTTT
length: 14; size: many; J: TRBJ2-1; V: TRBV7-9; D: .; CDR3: CASSFSQLGGYGVF; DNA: TGTGCCAGCAGCTTTTCCCAACTGGGCGGATACGGGGTCTTC
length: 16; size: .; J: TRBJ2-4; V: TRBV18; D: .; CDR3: CASSPPGVGTKNIQYF; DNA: TGTGCCAGCTCACCACCGGGAGTGGGGACCAAAAACATTCAGTACTTC
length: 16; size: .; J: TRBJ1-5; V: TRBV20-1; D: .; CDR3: CSARGPGLFSNQPQHF; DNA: TGCAGTGCTAGAGGACCGGGACTCTTCTCAAATCAGCCCCAGCATTTT
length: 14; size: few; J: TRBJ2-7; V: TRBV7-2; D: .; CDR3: CASSPREDGYEQYF; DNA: TGTGCCAGCAGCCCACGAGAGGATGGGTACGAGCAGTACTTC
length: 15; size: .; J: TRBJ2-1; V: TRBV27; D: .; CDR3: CASSFWAGVNNEQFF; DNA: TGTGCCAGCAGTTTCTGGGCAGGGGTGAACAATGAGCAGTTCTTC
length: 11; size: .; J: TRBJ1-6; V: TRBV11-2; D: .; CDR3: CASSSSLGMVF; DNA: TGTGCCAGCAGCTCTAGCTTGGGAATGGTCTTT
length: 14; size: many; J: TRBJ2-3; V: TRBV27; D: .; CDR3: CASSFLASTDTQYF; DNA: TGTGCCAGCAGTTTTCTAGCTTCCACAGATACGCAGTATTTT
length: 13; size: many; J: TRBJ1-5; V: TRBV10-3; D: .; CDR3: CAITDLPHQPQHF; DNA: TGTGCCATAACGGACCTCCCCCATCAGCCCCAGCATTTT